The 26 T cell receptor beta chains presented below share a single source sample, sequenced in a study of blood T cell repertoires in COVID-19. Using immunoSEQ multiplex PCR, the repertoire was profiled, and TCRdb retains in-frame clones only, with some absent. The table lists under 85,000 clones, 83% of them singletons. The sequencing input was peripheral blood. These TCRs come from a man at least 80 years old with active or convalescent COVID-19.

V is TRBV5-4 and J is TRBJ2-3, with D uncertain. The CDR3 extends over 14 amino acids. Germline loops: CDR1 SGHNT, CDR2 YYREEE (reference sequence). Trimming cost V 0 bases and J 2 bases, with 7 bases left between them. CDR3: CASSLVQATDTQYF. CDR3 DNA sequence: TGTGCCAGCAGCTTGGTGCAGGCCACAGATACGCAGTATTTT.

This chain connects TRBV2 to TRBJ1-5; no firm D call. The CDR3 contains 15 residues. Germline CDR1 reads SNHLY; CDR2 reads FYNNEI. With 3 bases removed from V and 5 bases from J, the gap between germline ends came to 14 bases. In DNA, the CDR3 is TGTGCCAGCAGTGAGTCTGAGGTTTCGGATCAGCCCCAGCATTTT. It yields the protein CASSESEVSDQPQHF.

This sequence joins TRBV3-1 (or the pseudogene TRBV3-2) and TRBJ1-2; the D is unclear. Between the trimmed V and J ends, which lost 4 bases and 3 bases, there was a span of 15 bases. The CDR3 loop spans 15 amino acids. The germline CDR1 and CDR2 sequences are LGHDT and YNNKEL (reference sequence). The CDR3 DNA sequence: TGTGCCAGCAGCCCGCCAGCGGGTTCAGACTATGGCTACACCTTC. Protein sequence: CASSPPAGSDYGYTF.

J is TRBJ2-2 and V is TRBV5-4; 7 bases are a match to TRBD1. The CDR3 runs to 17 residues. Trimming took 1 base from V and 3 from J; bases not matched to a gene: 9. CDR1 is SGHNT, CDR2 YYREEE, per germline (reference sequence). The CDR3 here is CASSLRSGTVYTGELFF. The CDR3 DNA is TGTGCCAGCAGCTTGAGGTCCGGGACAGTTTACACCGGGGAGCTGTTTTTT.

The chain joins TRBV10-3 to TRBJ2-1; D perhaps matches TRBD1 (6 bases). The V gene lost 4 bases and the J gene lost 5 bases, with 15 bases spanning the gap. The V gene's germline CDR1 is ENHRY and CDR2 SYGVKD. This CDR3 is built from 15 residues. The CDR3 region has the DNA TGTGCCATCAGTGTGGGGGACATCGTCAACAATGAGCAGTTCTTC. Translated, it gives CAISVGDIVNNEQFF.

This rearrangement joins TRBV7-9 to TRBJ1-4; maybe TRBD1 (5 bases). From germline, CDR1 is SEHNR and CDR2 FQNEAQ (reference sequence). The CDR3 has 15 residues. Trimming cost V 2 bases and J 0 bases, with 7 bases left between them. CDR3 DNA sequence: TGTGCCAGCAGCTTAACGACAGCAACTAATGAAAAACTGTTTTTT. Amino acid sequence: CASSLTTATNEKLFF.

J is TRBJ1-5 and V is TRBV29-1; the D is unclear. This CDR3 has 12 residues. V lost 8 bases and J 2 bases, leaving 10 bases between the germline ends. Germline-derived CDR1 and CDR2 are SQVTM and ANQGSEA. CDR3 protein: CSFHEGNQPQHF. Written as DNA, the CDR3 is TGCAGCTTCCATGAGGGCAATCAGCCCCAGCATTTT.

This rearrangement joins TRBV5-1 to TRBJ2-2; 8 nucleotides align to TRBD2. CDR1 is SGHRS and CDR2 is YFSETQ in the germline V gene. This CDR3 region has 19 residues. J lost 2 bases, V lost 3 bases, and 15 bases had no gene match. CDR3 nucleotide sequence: TGCGCCAGCAGCTGGGACTGGCGGGGGGTCCCGCTTAACACCGGGGAGCTGTTTTTT. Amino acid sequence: CASSWDWRGVPLNTGELFF. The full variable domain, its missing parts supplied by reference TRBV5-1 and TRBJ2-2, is KAGVTQTPRYLIKTRGQQVTLSCSPISGHRSVSWYQQTPGQGLQFLFEYFSETQRNKGNFPGRFSGRQFSNSRSEMNVSTLELGDSALYLCASSWDWRGVPLNTGELFFGEGSRLTVL.

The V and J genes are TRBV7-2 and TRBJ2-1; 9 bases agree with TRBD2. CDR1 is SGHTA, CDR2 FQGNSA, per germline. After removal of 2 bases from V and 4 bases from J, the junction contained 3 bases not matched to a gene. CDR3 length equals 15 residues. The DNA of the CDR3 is TGTGCCAGCAGCTTATTAGCGGGGGTTTACAATGAGCAGTTCTTC. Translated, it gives CASSLLAGVYNEQFF.

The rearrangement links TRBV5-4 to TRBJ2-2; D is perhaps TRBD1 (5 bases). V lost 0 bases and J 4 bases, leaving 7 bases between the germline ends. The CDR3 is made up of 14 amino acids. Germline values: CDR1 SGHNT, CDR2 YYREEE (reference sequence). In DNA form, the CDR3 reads TGTGCCAGCAGCTTGGGGCAGGGCACCGGGGAGCTGTTTTTT. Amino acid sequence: CASSLGQGTGELFF.

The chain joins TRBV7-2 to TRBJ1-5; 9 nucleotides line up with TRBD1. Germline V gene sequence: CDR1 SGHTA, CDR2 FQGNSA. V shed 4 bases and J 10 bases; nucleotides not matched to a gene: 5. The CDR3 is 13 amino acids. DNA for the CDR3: TGTGCCAGCAGCTCCGGGACAGGGAATCCCCAGCATTTT. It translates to CASSSGTGNPQHF.

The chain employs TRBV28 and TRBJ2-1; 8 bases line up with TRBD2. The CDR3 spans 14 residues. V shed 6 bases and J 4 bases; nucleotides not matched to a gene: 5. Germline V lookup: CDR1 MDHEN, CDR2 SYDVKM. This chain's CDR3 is CASRVIAGYNEQFF. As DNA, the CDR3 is TGTGCCAGCAGGGTTATAGCGGGATACAATGAGCAGTTCTTC.

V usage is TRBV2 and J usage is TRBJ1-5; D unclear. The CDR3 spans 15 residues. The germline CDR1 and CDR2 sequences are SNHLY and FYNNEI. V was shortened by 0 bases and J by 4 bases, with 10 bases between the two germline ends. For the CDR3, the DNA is TGTGCCAGCAGTGAAGCGCACGGGTTTAATCAGCCCCAGCATTTT. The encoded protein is CASSEAHGFNQPQHF.

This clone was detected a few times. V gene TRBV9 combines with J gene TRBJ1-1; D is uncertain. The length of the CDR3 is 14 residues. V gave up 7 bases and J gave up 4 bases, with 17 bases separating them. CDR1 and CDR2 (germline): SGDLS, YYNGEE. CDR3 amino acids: CASGSEERGTEAFF. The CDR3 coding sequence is TGTGCCAGCGGGTCAGAAGAACGAGGCACTGAAGCTTTCTTT.

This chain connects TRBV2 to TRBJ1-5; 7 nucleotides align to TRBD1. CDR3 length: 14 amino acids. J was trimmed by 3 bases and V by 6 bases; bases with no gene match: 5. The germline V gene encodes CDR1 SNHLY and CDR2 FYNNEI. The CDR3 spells CASRAQGPNQPQHF. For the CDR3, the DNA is TGTGCCAGCAGGGCACAGGGGCCCAATCAGCCCCAGCATTTT.

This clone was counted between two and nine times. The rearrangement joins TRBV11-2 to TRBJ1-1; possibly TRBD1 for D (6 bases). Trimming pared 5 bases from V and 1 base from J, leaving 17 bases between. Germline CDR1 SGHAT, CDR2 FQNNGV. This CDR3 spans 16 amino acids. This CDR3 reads CASSQYMPDRNTEAFF. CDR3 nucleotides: TGTGCCAGCAGCCAATATATGCCGGACAGGAACACTGAAGCTTTCTTT.

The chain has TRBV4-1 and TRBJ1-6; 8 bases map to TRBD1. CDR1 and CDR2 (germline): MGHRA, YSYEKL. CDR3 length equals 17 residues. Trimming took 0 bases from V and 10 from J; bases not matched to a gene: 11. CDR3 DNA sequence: TGCGCCAGCAGCCAAGATGGAGGACAGGGCACCGGATCACCCCTCCACTTT. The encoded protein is CASSQDGGQGTGSPLHF.

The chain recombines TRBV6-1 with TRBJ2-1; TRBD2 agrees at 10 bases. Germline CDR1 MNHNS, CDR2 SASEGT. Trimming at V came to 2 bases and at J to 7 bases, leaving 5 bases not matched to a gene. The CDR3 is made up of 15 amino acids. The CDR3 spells CASSELAGALNEQFF. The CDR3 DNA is TGTGCCAGCAGTGAACTAGCGGGGGCACTAAATGAGCAGTTCTTC.

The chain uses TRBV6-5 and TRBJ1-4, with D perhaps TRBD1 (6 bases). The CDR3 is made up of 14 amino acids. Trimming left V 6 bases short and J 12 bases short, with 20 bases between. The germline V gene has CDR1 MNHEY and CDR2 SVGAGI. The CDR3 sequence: CASRANRVGLELFF. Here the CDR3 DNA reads TGTGCCAGCAGAGCGAACAGGGTGGGGCTTGAACTGTTTTTT.

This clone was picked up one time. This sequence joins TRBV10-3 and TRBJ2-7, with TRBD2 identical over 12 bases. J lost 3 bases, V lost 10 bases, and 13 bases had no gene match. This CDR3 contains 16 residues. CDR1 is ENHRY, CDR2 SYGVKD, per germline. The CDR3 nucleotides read TGTGCCACTCTAGCGGGAGGGCCAACCGCCTTCTACGAGCAGTACTTC. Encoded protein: CATLAGGPTAFYEQYF.

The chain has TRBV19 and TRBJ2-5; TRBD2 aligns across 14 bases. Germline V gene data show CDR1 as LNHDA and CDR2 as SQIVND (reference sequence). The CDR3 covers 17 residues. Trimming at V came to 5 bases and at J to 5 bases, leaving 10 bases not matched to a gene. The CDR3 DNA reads TGTGCCAGTAGTCCGCCGGGACTAGCGGGAGCGGTTGAGACCCAGTACTTC. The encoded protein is CASSPPGLAGAVETQYF.

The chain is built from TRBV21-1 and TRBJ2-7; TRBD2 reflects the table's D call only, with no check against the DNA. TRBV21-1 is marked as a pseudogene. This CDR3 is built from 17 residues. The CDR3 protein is CASSKSGLADFSYEQYF. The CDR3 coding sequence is TGTGCCAGCAGCAAATCGGGACTAGCGGATTTTTCCTACGAGCAGTACTTC.

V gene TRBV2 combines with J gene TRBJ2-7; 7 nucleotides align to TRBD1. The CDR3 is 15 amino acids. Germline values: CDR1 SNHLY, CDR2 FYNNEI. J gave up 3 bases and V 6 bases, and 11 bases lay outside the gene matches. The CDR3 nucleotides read TGTGCCAGCAGCGGACCGGGACAGAGAATCTACGAGCAGTACTTC. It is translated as CASSGPGQRIYEQYF.

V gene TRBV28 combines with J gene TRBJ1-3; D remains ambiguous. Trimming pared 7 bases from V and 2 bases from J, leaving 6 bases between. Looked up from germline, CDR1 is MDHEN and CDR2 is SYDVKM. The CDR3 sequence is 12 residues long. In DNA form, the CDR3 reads TGTGCCAGCACCAGGACTGGAAACACCATATATTTT. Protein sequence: CASTRTGNTIYF.

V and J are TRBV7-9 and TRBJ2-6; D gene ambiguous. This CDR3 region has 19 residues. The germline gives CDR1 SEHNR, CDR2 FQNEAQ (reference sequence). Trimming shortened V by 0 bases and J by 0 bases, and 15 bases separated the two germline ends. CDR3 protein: CASSLAQRWQISGANVLTF. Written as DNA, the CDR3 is TGTGCCAGCAGCTTAGCGCAGAGGTGGCAAATCTCTGGGGCCAACGTCCTGACTTTC.

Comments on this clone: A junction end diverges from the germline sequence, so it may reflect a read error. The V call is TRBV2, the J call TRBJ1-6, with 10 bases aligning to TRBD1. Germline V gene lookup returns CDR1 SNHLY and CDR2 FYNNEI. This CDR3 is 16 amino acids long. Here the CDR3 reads CASLRDRGFYYSPLHF. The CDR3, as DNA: TGTGCCAGCCTCCGGGACAGGGGATTCTATTATTCACCCCTCCACTTT.